The entry below describes one T cell receptor (beta chain). This sample was included in a study of blood T cell repertoires in COVID-19. Study information: Samples representing acute and convalescent COVID-19 were sourced from the United States, Italy and Spain.

The protocol was immunoSEQ multiplex PCR, while the TCRdb copy is restricted to in-frame clones and leaves out a portion. The sample lists some 180,000 clones, 85% to 90% seen once, with 6.2% in the top ten. Trimming at V came to 3 bases and at J to 6 bases, leaving 6 bases not matched to a gene. The CDR3 runs 16 residues. Germline CDR1 and CDR2: MNHEY and SMNVEV (reference sequence). The sequencing sample was made of PBMCs or T cells enriched from blood (not recorded which). The source is a man aged 35 to 55 who had recovered from COVID-19. The chain combines TRBV27 with TRBJ2-1, with 12 bases identical to TRBD2. CDR3 DNA: TGTGCCAGCAGTTTGGGGACTAGCGGGCTTTTCAATGAGCAGTTCTTC. It is translated as CASSLGTSGLFNEQFF.